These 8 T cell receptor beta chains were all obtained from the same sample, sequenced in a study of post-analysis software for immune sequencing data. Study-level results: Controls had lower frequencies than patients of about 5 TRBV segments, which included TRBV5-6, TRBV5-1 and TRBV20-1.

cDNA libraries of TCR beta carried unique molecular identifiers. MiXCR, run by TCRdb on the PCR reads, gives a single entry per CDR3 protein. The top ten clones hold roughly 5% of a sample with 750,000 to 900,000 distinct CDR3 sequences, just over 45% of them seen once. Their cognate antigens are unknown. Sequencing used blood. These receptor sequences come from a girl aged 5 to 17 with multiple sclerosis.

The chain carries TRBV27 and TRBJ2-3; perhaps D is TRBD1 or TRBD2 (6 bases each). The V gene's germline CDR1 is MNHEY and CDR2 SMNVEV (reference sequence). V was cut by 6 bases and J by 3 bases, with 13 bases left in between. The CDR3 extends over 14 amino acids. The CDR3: CASSRPGATDTQYF. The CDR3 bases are TGTGCCAGCAGCCGCCCGGGGGCAACAGATACGCAGTATTTT.

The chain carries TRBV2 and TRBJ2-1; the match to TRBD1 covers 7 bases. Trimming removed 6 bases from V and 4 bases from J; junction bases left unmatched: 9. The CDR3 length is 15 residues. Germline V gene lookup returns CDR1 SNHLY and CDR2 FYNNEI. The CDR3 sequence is CASRNQGVRYNEQFF. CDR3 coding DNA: TGTGCCAGCAGGAATCAGGGGGTAAGGTACAATGAGCAGTTCTTC.

CDR3 DNA: TGCAGTGCTAGAGATCGGTCGAGATACGAGCAGTACTTC. Amino acids: CSARDRSRYEQYF. This chain joins TRBV20-1 and TRBJ2-7, with D hard to call. The CDR3 covers 13 residues. Germline assignment: CDR1 DFQATT and CDR2 SNEGSKA (reference sequence). V lost 0 bases to trimming and J lost 4 bases, with 10 bases between them.

The CDR3 DNA sequence: TGTGCTAGTGGTTCGGGGGGACACTACAATGAGCAGTTCTTC. Protein product: CASGSGGHYNEQFF. The chain carries TRBV12-5 and TRBJ2-1; maybe TRBD2 (7 bases). The CDR3 extends over 14 amino acids. Germline CDR1 is LGHNT and CDR2 is FRNRAP. V was trimmed by 4 bases and J by 3 bases, leaving 10 bases between them.

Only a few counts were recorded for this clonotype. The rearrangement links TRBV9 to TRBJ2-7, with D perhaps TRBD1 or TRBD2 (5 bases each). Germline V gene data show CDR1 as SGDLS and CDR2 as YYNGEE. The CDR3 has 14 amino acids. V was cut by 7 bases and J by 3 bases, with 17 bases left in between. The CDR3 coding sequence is TGTGCCAGCTCGTTGGGCAGGGAGAACTACGAGCAGTACTTC. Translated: CASSLGRENYEQYF.

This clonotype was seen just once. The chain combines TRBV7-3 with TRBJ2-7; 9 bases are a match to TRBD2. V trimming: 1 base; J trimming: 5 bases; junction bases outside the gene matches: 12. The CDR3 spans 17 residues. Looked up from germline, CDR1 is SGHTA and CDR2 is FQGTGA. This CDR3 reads CASSLKTHSGRSHEQYF. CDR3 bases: TGTGCCAGCAGCTTAAAGACCCATAGCGGGAGATCCCACGAGCAGTACTTC.

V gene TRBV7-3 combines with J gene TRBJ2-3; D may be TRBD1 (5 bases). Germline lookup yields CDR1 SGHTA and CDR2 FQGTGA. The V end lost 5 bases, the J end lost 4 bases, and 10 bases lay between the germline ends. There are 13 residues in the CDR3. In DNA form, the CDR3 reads TGTGCCAGCAGCACCCAGGGTGCAGATACGCAGTATTTT. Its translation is CASSTQGADTQYF.

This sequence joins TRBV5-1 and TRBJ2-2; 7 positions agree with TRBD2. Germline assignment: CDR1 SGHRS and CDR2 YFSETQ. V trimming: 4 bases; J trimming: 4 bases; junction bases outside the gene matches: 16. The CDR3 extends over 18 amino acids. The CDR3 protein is CASSPSKVAGGATGELFF. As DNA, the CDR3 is TGCGCCAGCAGCCCCTCCAAAGTAGCGGGCGGTGCCACCGGGGAGCTGTTTTTT.